This T cell receptor (beta chain) was documented in a study of T cells in localized non-small cell lung cancer. Study-wide points: Sequence data derive from only one tumor region, so heterogeneity remains possible. T cell clonality was highest in uninvolved adjacent lung, above tumor. The study detected a median roughly 61 of the top 100 tumor clones in adjacent lung.

J lost 3 bases, V lost 5 bases, and 6 bases had no gene match. Germline V lookup: CDR1 SGHVS, CDR2 FNYEAQ. CDR3 size: 15 residues. This table comes from immunoSEQ multiplex PCR, and its TCRdb copy is limited to in-frame clones, with some not included. This table holds a few thousand clones, 30% to 40% found once. There are a few counts of this clone. What it binds is not known. The receptor's source is a female donor over 55 with stage II squamous cell lung carcinoma. The chain joins TRBV7-6 to TRBJ2-3, with 9 bases identical to TRBD2. The material sequenced was lung tumor tissue, taken before any cancer treatment. CDR3 protein: CASSRLADQTDTQYF. The CDR3 DNA reads as TGTGCCAGCAGCCGACTAGCGGATCAAACAGATACGCAGTATTTT.